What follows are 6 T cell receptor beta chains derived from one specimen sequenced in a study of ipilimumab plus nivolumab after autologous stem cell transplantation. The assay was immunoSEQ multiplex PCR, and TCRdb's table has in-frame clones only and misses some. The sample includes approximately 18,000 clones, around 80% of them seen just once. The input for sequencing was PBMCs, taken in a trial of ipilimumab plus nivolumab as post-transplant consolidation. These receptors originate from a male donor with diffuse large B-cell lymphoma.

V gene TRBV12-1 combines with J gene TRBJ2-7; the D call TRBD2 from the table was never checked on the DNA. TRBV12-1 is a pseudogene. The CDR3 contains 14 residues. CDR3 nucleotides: TGTGCCATTCAAAAAGGGGGGGAGTCCTACGAGCAGTACTTC. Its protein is CAIQKGGESYEQYF.

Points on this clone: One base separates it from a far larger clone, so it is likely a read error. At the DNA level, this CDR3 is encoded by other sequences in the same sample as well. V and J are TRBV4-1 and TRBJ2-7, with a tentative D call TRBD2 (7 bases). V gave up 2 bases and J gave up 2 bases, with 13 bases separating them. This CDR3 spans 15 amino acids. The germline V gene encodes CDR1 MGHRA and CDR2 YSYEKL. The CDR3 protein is CASSQSAGDTYEQYF. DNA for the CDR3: TGCGCCAGCAGCCAATCGGCGGGGGACACCTACGAGCAGTACTTC.

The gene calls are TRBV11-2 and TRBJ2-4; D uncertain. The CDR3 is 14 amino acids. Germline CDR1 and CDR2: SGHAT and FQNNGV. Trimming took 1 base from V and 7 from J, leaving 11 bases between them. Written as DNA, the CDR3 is TGTGCCAGCAGCTTAGTTTCCGGAGTCAACATTCAGTACTTC. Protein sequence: CASSLVSGVNIQYF.

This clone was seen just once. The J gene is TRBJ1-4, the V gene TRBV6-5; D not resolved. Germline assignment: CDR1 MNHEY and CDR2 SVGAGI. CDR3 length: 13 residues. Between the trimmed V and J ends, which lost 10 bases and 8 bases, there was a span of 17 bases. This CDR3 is CATAGGFREKLFF. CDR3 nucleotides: TGTGCCACGGCTGGTGGATTCAGAGAAAAACTGTTTTTT.

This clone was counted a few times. The CDR3 loop is CATGGLGEKLFF. The CDR3 DNA follows: TGTGCAACCGGCGGCTTAGGGGAAAAACTGTTTTTT. The rearrangement uses TRBV15 and TRBJ1-4; D remains unclear. CDR3 length equals 12 residues. Germline V gives CDR1 LNHNV, CDR2 YYDKDF (reference sequence).

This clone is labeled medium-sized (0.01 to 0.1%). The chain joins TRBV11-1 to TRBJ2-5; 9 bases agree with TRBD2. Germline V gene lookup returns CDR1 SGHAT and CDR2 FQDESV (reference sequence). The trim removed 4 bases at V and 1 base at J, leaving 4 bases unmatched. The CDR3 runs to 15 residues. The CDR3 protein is CASSSLAGAQETQYF. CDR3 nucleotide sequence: TGTGCCAGCAGCTCTTTAGCGGGGGCCCAAGAGACCCAGTACTTC. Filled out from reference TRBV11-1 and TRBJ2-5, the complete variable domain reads EAEVAQSPRYKITEKSQAVAFWCDPISGHATLYWYRQILGQGPELLVQFQDESVVDDSQLPKDRFSAERLKGVDSTLKIQPAELGDSAMYLCASSSLAGAQETQYFGPGTRLLVL.